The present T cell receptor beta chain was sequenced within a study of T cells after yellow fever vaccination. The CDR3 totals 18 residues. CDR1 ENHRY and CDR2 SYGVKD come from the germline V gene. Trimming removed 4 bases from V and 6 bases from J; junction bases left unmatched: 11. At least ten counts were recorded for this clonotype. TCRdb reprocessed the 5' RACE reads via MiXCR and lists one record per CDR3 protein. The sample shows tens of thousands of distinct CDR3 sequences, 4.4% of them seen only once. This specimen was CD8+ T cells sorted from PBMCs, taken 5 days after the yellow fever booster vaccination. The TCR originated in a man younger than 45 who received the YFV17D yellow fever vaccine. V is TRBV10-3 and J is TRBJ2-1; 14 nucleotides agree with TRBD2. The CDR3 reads CAISAPKGLAGVLNEQFF. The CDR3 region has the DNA TGTGCCATCAGTGCCCCAAAGGGACTAGCGGGAGTACTCAATGAGCAGTTCTTC.